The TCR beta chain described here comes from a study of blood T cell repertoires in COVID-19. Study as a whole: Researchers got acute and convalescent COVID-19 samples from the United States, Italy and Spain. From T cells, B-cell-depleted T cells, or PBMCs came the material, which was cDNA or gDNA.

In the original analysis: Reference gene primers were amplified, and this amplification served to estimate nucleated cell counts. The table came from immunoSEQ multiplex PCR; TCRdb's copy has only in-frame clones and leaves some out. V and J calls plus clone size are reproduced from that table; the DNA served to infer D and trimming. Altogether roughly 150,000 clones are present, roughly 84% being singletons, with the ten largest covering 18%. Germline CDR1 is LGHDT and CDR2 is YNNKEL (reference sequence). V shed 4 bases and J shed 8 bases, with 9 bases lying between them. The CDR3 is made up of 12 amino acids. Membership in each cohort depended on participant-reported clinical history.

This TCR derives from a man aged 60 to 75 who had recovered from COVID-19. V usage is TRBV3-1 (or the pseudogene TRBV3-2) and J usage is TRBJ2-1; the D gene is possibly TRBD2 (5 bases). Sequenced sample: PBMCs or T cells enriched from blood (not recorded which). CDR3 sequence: CASSPTRDEQFF. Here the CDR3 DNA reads TGTGCCAGCAGCCCTACTAGAGATGAGCAGTTCTTC.